This T cell receptor (beta chain) was obtained from a study of vaccination effects on CD4 cells after COVID-19. Study context: Sampling occurred 16 days and one week pre-vaccination in a couple of convalescent patients.

The ends were cut back, 3 bases at V and 0 bases at J, with 18 bases in the middle. CDR1 is LNHDA and CDR2 is SQIVND in the germline V gene (reference sequence). This CDR3 is 18 amino acids long. The repertoire was sequenced with immunoSEQ multiplex PCR; TCRdb's copy has only in-frame clones and lacks some. The table has 30,000 to 40,000 clones, roughly 73% seen once. Within the ViraFEST assay, antigen-specific CD4+ T cells underwent expansion with viral peptide pools prior to sequencing. Researchers isolated CD4+ T cells once about eleven days of culture had elapsed. PCR-confirmed SARS-CoV-2 infection occurred in the person between March and December 2020. A word on this clone: Its antigen is not identified.

This rearrangement joins TRBV19 to TRBJ1-5; D ambiguous. The receptor was derived from a human donor who had a prior SARS-CoV-2 infection. The source was CD4+ T cells from PBMCs cultured with a peptide pool, collected before COVID-19 vaccination. CDR3 in DNA: TGTGCCAGTAGTATCTTAATTACTCTGGAGGATAGCAATCAGCCCCAGCATTTT. Translation gives CASSILITLEDSNQPQHF. The whole variable domain, remainder taken from reference TRBV19 and TRBJ1-5, is DGGITQSPKYLFRKEGQNVTLSCEQNLNHDAMYWYRQDPGQGLRLIYYSQIVNDFQKGDIAEGYSVSREKKESFPLTVTSAQKNPTAFYLCASSILITLEDSNQPQHFGDGTRLSIL.